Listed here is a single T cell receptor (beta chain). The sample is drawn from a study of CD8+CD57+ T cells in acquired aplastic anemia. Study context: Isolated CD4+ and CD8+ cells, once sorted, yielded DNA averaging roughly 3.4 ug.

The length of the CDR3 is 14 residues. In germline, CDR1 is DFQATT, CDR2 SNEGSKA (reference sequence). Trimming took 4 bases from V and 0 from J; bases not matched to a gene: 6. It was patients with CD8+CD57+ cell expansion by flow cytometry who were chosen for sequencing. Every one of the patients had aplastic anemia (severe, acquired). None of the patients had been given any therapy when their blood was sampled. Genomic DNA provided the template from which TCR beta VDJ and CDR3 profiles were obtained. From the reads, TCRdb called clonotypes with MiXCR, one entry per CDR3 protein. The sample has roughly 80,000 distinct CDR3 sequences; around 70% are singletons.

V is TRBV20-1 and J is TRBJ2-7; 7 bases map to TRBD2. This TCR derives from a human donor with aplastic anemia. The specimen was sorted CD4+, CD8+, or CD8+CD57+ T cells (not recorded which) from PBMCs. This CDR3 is CSAIERDPSYEQYF. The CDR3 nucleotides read TGCAGTGCTATCGAGCGGGACCCCTCCTACGAGCAGTACTTC.